This is a list of T cell receptor beta chains from one sample in a study of blood T cell repertoires in COVID-19. Profiling relied on immunoSEQ multiplex PCR, and the TCRdb table lists in-frame clones only, not all of them. The top ten clones hold 1.3% of a sample with almost 300,000 clones, about 87% of them seen once. Sequencing used peripheral blood. These receptor sequences come from a man between 70 and 80 years old with acute or convalescent COVID-19. Both conserved end residues are part of each CDR3. Each record gives: J gene, V gene, clone size, D gene, CDR3 DNA, CDR3 protein. D genes are given only for firm matches. Clone size is given for some rows only: seen once, a few or many times, or a class if the clone is expanded.

>TRBJ1-6|TRBV5-4|NA|TRBD1
TGTGCCAGCAGCTTCGGACAGGGGCGGAATTCACCCCTCCACTTT
CASSFGQGRNSPLHF
>TRBJ2-3|TRBV3-1/TRBV3-2|NA|NA
TGTGCCAGCAGCCAAGAGGCAAACACAGATACGCAGTATTTT
CASSQEANTDTQYF
>TRBJ1-3|TRBV5-4|NA|TRBD1
TGTGCCAGCAGCTTCACACAGGGGCTCTCTGGAAACACCATATATTTT
CASSFTQGLSGNTIYF
>TRBJ2-7|TRBV5-4|NA|TRBD2
TGTGCCAGCAGCTTGGGCCGCGCTAGCGGGAGAGAGGGGGAGTACTTC
CASSLGRASGREGEYF
>TRBJ2-2|TRBV27|NA|NA
TGTGCCAGCACGAGGGATCTCACCGGGGAGCTGTTTTTT
CASTRDLTGELFF
>TRBJ2-7|TRBV6-5|NA|TRBD1
TGTGCCAGCGGAAAGGACAGGTCCTACGAGCAGTACTTC
CASGKDRSYEQYF
>TRBJ2-2|TRBV9|NA|TRBD1
TGTGCCAGCAGTGAGACAGGGGCTAAGGCCGGGGAGCTGTTTTTT
CASSETGAKAGELFF
>TRBJ1-1|TRBV6-5|NA|TRBD1
TGTGCCAGCAGACGGACAGGGGGCGGCACTGAAGCTTTCTTT
CASRRTGGGTEAFF
>TRBJ2-7|TRBV18|NA|TRBD2
TGTGCCAGCTCCCCAGAGGCGGGGGGGAACGAGCAGTACTTC
CASSPEAGGNEQYF
>TRBJ1-6|TRBV3-1/TRBV3-2|NA|NA
TGTGCCAGCAGCCAACAGGGGTCAGGCAATTCACCCCTCCACTTT
CASSQQGSGNSPLHF
>TRBJ2-5|TRBV28|NA|TRBD1
TGTGCCAGCAGCTCCACCTGGGACAGGGAAAAGGAGACCCAGTACTTC
CASSSTWDREKETQYF
>TRBJ1-2|TRBV19|NA|TRBD1
TGTGCCAGTAGGGGACAGGGAGAAGGCGGCTACACCTTC
CASRGQGEGGYTF
>TRBJ2-7|TRBV7-2|NA|NA
TGTGCCAGCAGCTTAGCTCAGTACTACGAGCAGTACTTC
CASSLAQYYEQYF
>TRBJ1-5|TRBV30|NA|NA
TGTGCCTGGGGCGCAGACAGTAGCAATCAGCCCCAGCATTTT
CAWGADSSNQPQHF
>TRBJ1-5|TRBV7-6|NA|TRBD1
TGTGCCAGCAGCCCCGGACAGGGGTCCCGGCAGCCCCAGCATTTT
CASSPGQGSRQPQHF
>TRBJ1-5|TRBV10-2|NA|NA
TGCGCCAGCGGTGAAAATTCGTTTACCCAGCATTTT
CASGENSFTQHF
>TRBJ1-1|TRBV5-1|once|NA
TGCGCCAGCAGCTTGGCTTTGGTGGGGGGAGGGTTGAACACTGAAGCTTTCTTT
CASSLALVGGGLNTEAFF
>TRBJ2-1|TRBV6-1|NA|TRBD2
TGTGCCAGCAGTGACCGAATGCCGACTAGCGGGTACAATGAGCAGTTCTTC
CASSDRMPTSGYNEQFF
>TRBJ2-2|TRBV4-2|NA|TRBD2
TGTGCCAGCAGCCAAGAACTAGCGGGAGGGAACACCGGGGAGCTGTTTTTT
CASSQELAGGNTGELFF
>TRBJ1-1|TRBV29-1|NA|NA
TGCAGCGTTGAAAGCGAAACTAGGTGGGTGAGTGGCACTGAAGCTTTCTTT
CSVESETRWVSGTEAFF
>TRBJ2-3|TRBV4-2|NA|TRBD2
TGTGCCAGCAGCCAAGTCGGGCTAGCGGAGAGCACAGATACGCAGTATTTT
CASSQVGLAESTDTQYF
>TRBJ1-4|TRBV9|NA|NA
TGTGCCAGCAGCGTAGAGTGGGGGCCGGCAAAACTGTTTTTT
CASSVEWGPAKLFF
>TRBJ1-2|TRBV12-3/TRBV12-4|NA|NA
TGTGCCAGCAGTTTAGGACAGTCGTATGGCTACACCTTC
CASSLGQSYGYTF
>TRBJ1-6|TRBV7-2|NA|NA
TGTGCCAGCAGCCAGAGGTCATCGTTCGGGAATTCACCCCTCCACTTT
CASSQRSSFGNSPLHF
>TRBJ1-3|TRBV18|NA|NA
TGTGCCAGCTCACCACAGGGGCACTCTGGAAACACCATATATTTT
CASSPQGHSGNTIYF
>TRBJ2-3|TRBV10-3|few|TRBD2
TGTGCCACCGGGCGGCGGGGGAGAATCGATACGCAGTATTTT
CATGRRGRIDTQYF
>TRBJ2-7|TRBV4-1|NA|NA
TGCGCCAGCAGCCAAGATTATCCCGGGTTTACCGAGCAGTACTTC
CASSQDYPGFTEQYF
>TRBJ1-2|TRBV5-1|NA|NA
TGCGCCAGCAGCTCCAGCGAACCCTATGGCTACACCTTC
CASSSSEPYGYTF
>TRBJ1-2|TRBV5-1|few|TRBD1
TGCGCCAGCAGCTTGGCCGGACAGGGAAACTATGGCTACACCTTC
CASSLAGQGNYGYTF
>TRBJ1-2|TRBV28|NA|TRBD1
TGTGCCAGCAGTTTTCTCCGACAGGGGGTTAACTATGGCTACACCTTC
CASSFLRQGVNYGYTF
>TRBJ2-2|TRBV5-1|NA|NA
TGCGCCAGCGGAGGGCTCGCGAACACCGGGGAGCTGTTTTTT
CASGGLANTGELFF
>TRBJ1-4|TRBV6-5|NA|TRBD1
TGTGCCAGCAGGCGAACAGGGGAGAATAATGAAAAACTGTTTTTT
CASRRTGENNEKLFF
>TRBJ2-7|TRBV28|NA|TRBD1
TGTGCCAGCAGTCGACCCGGACAGGATTTGCAGCAGTACTTC
CASSRPGQDLQQYF
>TRBJ1-1|TRBV11-3|NA|TRBD1
TGTGCCAGCAGCGGACAGGGGCCGACTGAAGCTTTCTTT
CASSGQGPTEAFF
>TRBJ1-2|TRBV6-5|NA|TRBD1
TGTGCCAGCAGTTACCCCGGGACAGGGCACTACACCTTC
CASSYPGTGHYTF
>TRBJ1-1|TRBV6-5|few|NA
TGTGCCAGCAGTTACTCGGGGGGAAACACTGAAGCTTTCTTT
CASSYSGGNTEAFF
>TRBJ2-5|TRBV11-2|few|NA
TGTGCCAGCAGCGCGGGACAGTCAGAGACCCAGTACTTC
CASSAGQSETQYF
>TRBJ1-2|TRBV3-1/TRBV3-2|NA|NA
TGTGCCAGCAGCCAAGATTCAAACAGACATTTGTTCGGCTACACCTTC
CASSQDSNRHLFGYTF
>TRBJ2-5|TRBV6-2/TRBV6-3|many|TRBD2
TGTGCCAGCAGTTACCCTAGCGGGGGGACGAGCAAGACCCAGTACTTC
CASSYPSGGTSKTQYF
>TRBJ2-3|TRBV7-8|NA|NA
TGTGCCAGCAGCGTACAGGGTAGCACAGATACGCAGTATTTT
CASSVQGSTDTQYF
>TRBJ2-7|TRBV2|NA|NA
TGTGCCAGCAGTTACACGGCAGGGAATTTCTACGAGCAGTACTTC
CASSYTAGNFYEQYF
>TRBJ1-1|TRBV5-1|once|TRBD1
TGCGCCAGCAGCTTCGACTCCCGACAGGGGGAAGCTTTCTTT
CASSFDSRQGEAFF
>TRBJ2-1|TRBV28|NA|TRBD1
TGTGCCAGCAGGAGTCGGACAGGGGAAAACTACAATGAGCAGTTCTTC
CASRSRTGENYNEQFF
>TRBJ2-3|TRBV9|once|NA
TGTGCCAGCAGCGTAGCGGGAGTGACAGATACGCAGTATTTT
CASSVAGVTDTQYF
>TRBJ2-2|TRBV28|NA|TRBD2
TGTGCCAGCAGCCCTGAGTGGGGGAGGGCGGACACCGGGGAGCTGTTTTTT
CASSPEWGRADTGELFF
>TRBJ2-2|TRBV19|NA|NA
TGTGCCAGTAGTATCCTAGCGTCGAACACCGGGGAGCTGTTTTTT
CASSILASNTGELFF
>TRBJ2-5|TRBV3-1/TRBV3-2|once|TRBD1
TGTGCCAGCAGCCAAAACAGGGGAGAGACCCAGTACTTC
CASSQNRGETQYF
>TRBJ2-7|TRBV11-2|NA|TRBD1
TGTGCCAGCAGCTTTATCGACAGGGTTGCCTTC
CASSFIDRVAF
>TRBJ1-3|TRBV12-3/TRBV12-4|once|TRBD1
TGTGCCAGCAGACCGACAGGGTGGAACACCATATATTTT
CASRPTGWNTIYF
>TRBJ1-3|TRBV7-2|NA|NA
TGTGCCAGCAGCTTAAATCCGCCGACAAGCTCTGGAAACACCATATATTTT
CASSLNPPTSSGNTIYF
>TRBJ2-7|TRBV28|NA|NA
TGTGCCAGCAGTAACACAGGCTCCTACGAGCAGTACTTC
CASSNTGSYEQYF
>TRBJ2-3|TRBV28|NA|TRBD2
TGTGCCAGCAGTTTCCCGCGGGGGGGCTCCACAGATACGCAGTATTTT
CASSFPRGGSTDTQYF